This T cell receptor beta chain was profiled in a study of T cell repertoires in cytomegalovirus infection. Study context: It was the public TCR beta signatures that indicated both CMV infection and matching HLA type.

Overall study results and limits: Cumulative public TCR beta family frequency identified carriers of CMV plus the relevant HLA. It was HLA-C-restricted CMV-specific TCR beta clonotypes that dominated the response ex vivo.

Germline V gene data show CDR1 as LNHDA and CDR2 as SQIVND (reference sequence). The CDR3 sequence is 14 residues long. V was clipped by 5 bases and J by 2 bases, with 13 bases between them. Points on this clonotype: Its antigen is not identified.

TCRdb re-derived calls from the reads in MiXCR, one entry per CDR3 protein. The repertoire consists of 150,000 to 200,000 distinct CDR3 sequences, with 13% to 15% occurring once and the leading ten covering 20% to 30%. Material: PBMCs. This chain links TRBV19 with TRBJ2-7, with D maybe TRBD1 (6 bases). This TCR derives from a human donor in good health (CMV status not recorded). Some clones in this sample may be carry-over from other donors' samples. The CDR3, as DNA: TGTGCCAGTAGTCCCCCGAACAGGGCCTACGAGCAGTACTTC. Residues: CASSPPNRAYEQYF.